Described below is a single T cell receptor (beta chain) sequence and its context. Participants spanned ages 18 to 89 years and resided in about two dozen US areas. For recovered donors of Cohort 3, there were two negative PCRs, clearance, or symptom resolution. Authors' data handling: Counts of nucleated cells, estimated from reference gene primer amplification, were obtained. Clones were read by immunoSEQ multiplex PCR, and TCRdb kept only the in-frame ones, dropping some. V, J and clone size reflect that table, while D and trimming were determined from the DNA. The table lists fewer than 200,000 clones, around 90% of them singletons. Germline values: CDR1 LGHDT, CDR2 YNNKEL (reference sequence). With 3 bases clipped from V and 8 bases from J, the junction kept 8 bases outside the gene matches. The length of the CDR3 is 14 residues. The data are from a study of blood T cell repertoires in COVID-19. Looking at the study overall: PBMCs, B-cell-depleted T cells, or T cells provided the cDNA or gDNA that made up the material.

The rearrangement uses TRBV3-1 (or the pseudogene TRBV3-2) and TRBJ1-2; 8 nucleotides match TRBD1. Material: PBMCs or T cells enriched from blood (not recorded which). This receptor was identified in a woman aged 18-35 years who had recovered from COVID-19. The chain's CDR3 is CASSQRQGARGYTF. CDR3 bases: TGTGCCAGCAGCCAGAGGCAGGGGGCGCGGGGCTACACCTTC.